The 18 T cell receptor beta chains below come from one sample, sequenced in a study of PD-1 blockade in classical Hodgkin lymphoma. Every patient relapsed after autologous stem cell transplantation, and brentuximab vedotin exposure varied. The data were produced by immunoSEQ multiplex PCR, yet TCRdb's version contains in-frame clones alone and is incomplete. Counted here are about 46,000 clones, approximately 73% occurring once; the ten biggest clones make up approximately 10%. Sample: peripheral blood mononuclear cells (PBMCs), taken at baseline. The receptors stem from a human donor with classical Hodgkin lymphoma.

DNA of the CDR3: TGTGCCAGCAGTTTCCCCCTAAGTCAGGGCTATGGCTACACCTTC. Protein product: CASSFPLSQGYGYTF. The rearrangement links TRBV28 to TRBJ1-2; tentative D call: TRBD1 (5 bases). The CDR3 covers 15 residues. Trimming took off 3 bases at V and 4 bases at J, with 15 bases between the two ends. Germline values: CDR1 MDHEN, CDR2 SYDVKM.

The V gene is TRBV10-3, the J gene TRBJ1-5; D is uncertain. Germline V gene data show CDR1 as ENHRY and CDR2 as SYGVKD. This CDR3 is 16 amino acids long. Between the trimmed V and J ends, which lost 5 bases and 0 bases, there was a span of 14 bases. This chain's CDR3 is CAISCRGLDSNQPQHF. CDR3 bases: TGTGCCATCAGTTGTCGGGGTCTGGATAGCAATCAGCCCCAGCATTTT.

V usage is TRBV7-9 and J usage is TRBJ2-7, with 9 bases that match TRBD2. V lost 6 bases and J lost 9; bases outside the gene matches: 6. The CDR3 sequence is 12 residues long. The germline V gene encodes CDR1 SEHNR and CDR2 FQNEAQ (reference sequence). The CDR3 sequence: CASSSGGAGQYF. DNA of the CDR3: TGTGCCAGCAGTAGCGGGGGAGCGGGGCAGTACTTC. Full variable domain (remainder filled in from reference TRBV7-9 and TRBJ2-7): DTGVSQNPRHKITKRGQNVTFRCDPISEHNRLYWYRQTLGQGPEFLTYFQNEAQLEKSRLLSDRFSAERPKGSFSTLEIQRTEQGDSAMYLCASSSGGAGQYFGPGTRLTVT.

Here the CDR3 DNA reads TGTGCCAGCAGCTTAGTTGGCGGTACTAGCACAGATACGCAGTATTTT. Translation gives CASSLVGGTSTDTQYF. The chain links TRBV7-3 to TRBJ2-3; D gene uncertain. V lost 2 bases and J lost 0, with 12 bases in between. The CDR3 is made up of 16 amino acids. Germline CDR1 is SGHTA and CDR2 is FQGTGA.

The gene calls are TRBV7-3 and TRBJ1-1, with 7 positions matching TRBD1. This CDR3 is built from 14 residues. The germline V gene encodes CDR1 SGHTA and CDR2 FQGTGA. J was trimmed by 5 bases and V by 1 base; bases with no gene match: 4. The CDR3 loop reads CASSLNRGRTEAFF. As DNA, the CDR3 is TGTGCCAGCAGCTTAAACAGGGGACGGACTGAAGCTTTCTTT.

This chain uses TRBV5-1 with TRBJ2-1; perhaps TRBD2 as D (5 bases). The CDR3 extends over 16 amino acids. Trimming stripped 2 bases from V and 0 bases from J, with 12 bases between. Germline V gene data show CDR1 as SGHRS and CDR2 as YFSETQ. The CDR3 here is CASSFFEGSSYNEQFF. The CDR3 DNA reads as TGCGCCAGCAGCTTTTTCGAAGGGAGCTCCTACAATGAGCAGTTCTTC.

V is TRBV6-1 and J is TRBJ2-2; weak D call: TRBD2 (7 bases). The CDR3 extends over 14 amino acids. V gave up 6 bases and J gave up 1 base, with 9 bases separating them. Looked up from germline, CDR1 is MNHNS and CDR2 is SASEGT. The DNA for the CDR3 is TGTGCCAGCAGGAGGGGGGGGAACACCGGGGAGCTGTTTTTT. Translated, it gives CASRRGGNTGELFF.

This clone has more than one count but fewer than ten. The gene calls are TRBV2 and TRBJ1-5; D not certain. The CDR3 runs 14 residues. Per the germline V gene, CDR1 is SNHLY and CDR2 is FYNNEI. V was shortened by 5 bases and J by 1 base, with 9 bases between the two germline ends. CDR3 residues: CASSSLGSNQPQHF. CDR3 coding DNA: TGTGCCAGCAGTAGCTTGGGGAGCAATCAGCCCCAGCATTTT.

This rearrangement joins TRBV6-6 to TRBJ1-4; TRBD1 is a possible D gene (5 bases). CDR3 length: 14 amino acids. Germline V gene lookup returns CDR1 MNHNY and CDR2 SVGAGI (reference sequence). V lost 5 bases and J 4 bases, leaving 11 bases between the germline ends. The CDR3 protein is CASSPGLGNEKLFF. CDR3 nucleotide sequence: TGTGCCAGCAGTCCGGGGCTGGGTAATGAAAAACTGTTTTTT.

The chain couples TRBV11-1 to TRBJ1-1; TRBD1 matches 7 bases. Germline V gene sequence: CDR1 SGHAT, CDR2 FQDESV (reference sequence). The ends lost 5 bases at V and 7 bases at J; junction bases unmatched: 10. This CDR3 is built from 14 residues. The CDR3 loop is CASSPRQGRGEAFF. CDR3 sequence (DNA): TGTGCCAGCAGCCCTCGACAGGGTCGGGGTGAAGCTTTCTTT.

The CDR3 nucleotides read TGTGCCAGCAGTTACCCCGACTCGAACAATGAGCAGTTCTTC. Translated, it gives CASSYPDSNNEQFF. V usage is TRBV6-5 and J usage is TRBJ2-1; D is ambiguous. Germline V gene data show CDR1 as MNHEY and CDR2 as SVGAGI. Trimming took off 2 bases at V and 5 bases at J, with 10 bases between the two ends. This CDR3 has 14 amino acids.

The rearrangement uses TRBV5-1 and TRBJ2-7, with 10 positions matching TRBD2. Germline CDR1 is SGHRS and CDR2 is YFSETQ. The V and J ends lost 6 bases and 1 base, in that order; junction bases with no gene match: 4. The length of the CDR3 is 14 residues. Here the CDR3 DNA reads TGCGCCAGCACCCAACTAGCGGGGTCCTACGAGCAGTACTTC. Amino acid sequence: CASTQLAGSYEQYF.

In its sample, this clone was seen a few times. The gene calls are TRBV5-1 and TRBJ2-7, with D tentatively TRBD2 (6 bases). This CDR3 has 15 amino acids. Germline CDR1 and CDR2: SGHRS and YFSETQ. V was clipped by 4 bases and J by 4 bases, with 18 bases between them. The CDR3 nucleotides read TGCGCCAGCAGCCCTGGGGGGACTGGGTCGTACGAGCAGTACTTC. It translates to CASSPGGTGSYEQYF. The whole variable domain, filled in from reference TRBV5-1 and TRBJ2-7, reads KAGVTQTPRYLIKTRGQQVTLSCSPISGHRSVSWYQQTPGQGLQFLFEYFSETQRNKGNFPGRFSGRQFSNSRSEMNVSTLELGDSALYLCASSPGGTGSYEQYFGPGTRLTVT.

V is TRBV6-1 and J is TRBJ1-1; D uncertain. This CDR3 has 13 amino acids. Germline loops: CDR1 MNHNS, CDR2 SASEGT. V gave up 4 bases and J gave up 4 bases, with 10 bases separating them. CDR3 sequence: CASSGPLGTEAFF. The DNA of the CDR3 is TGTGCCAGCAGTGGGCCATTGGGCACTGAAGCTTTCTTT.

The rearrangement links TRBV6-5 to TRBJ1-5; D not resolved. This CDR3 contains 13 residues. Germline V lookup: CDR1 MNHEY, CDR2 SVGAGI. Trimming stripped 2 bases from V and 5 bases from J, with 7 bases between. CDR3 in amino acids: CASSYERYQPQHF. CDR3 DNA sequence: TGTGCCAGCAGTTACGAGAGGTATCAGCCCCAGCATTTT.

This clone was seen once. V usage is TRBV9 and J usage is TRBJ1-1; perhaps TRBD1 as D (6 bases). V lost 0 bases to trimming and J lost 4 bases, with 10 bases between them. CDR1 is SGDLS, CDR2 YYNGEE, per germline. The CDR3 has 14 amino acids. CDR3 sequence reads: CASSVDIGGTEAFF. The CDR3 bases are TGTGCCAGCAGCGTAGATATAGGGGGCACTGAAGCTTTCTTT.

V is TRBV5-5 and J is TRBJ2-2; the D is unclear. Germline V gene data show CDR1 as SGHKS and CDR2 as YYEKEE (reference sequence). This CDR3 has 14 residues. V lost 2 bases and J lost 4, with 9 bases in between. The DNA of the CDR3 is TGTGCCAGCAGCTTCCTAGTAGGCACCGGGGAGCTGTTTTTT. This codes for CASSFLVGTGELFF.

V gene TRBV5-1 combines with J gene TRBJ1-2; D unresolved. The germline V gene has CDR1 SGHRS and CDR2 YFSETQ. V lost 1 base and J lost 6, with 10 bases in between. The CDR3 is 13 residues long. The CDR3 protein is CASSLMVHDGYTF. The CDR3 coding sequence is TGCGCCAGCAGCTTGATGGTACATGATGGCTACACCTTC.